This TCR beta chain was obtained from a study of blood T cell repertoires in COVID-19 (TCRdb year 2020). Background on the whole study: The collaborator samples originated in the United States, Italy and Spain and spanned the acute and convalescent phases of COVID-19. The prospective study material was composed of cDNA or gDNA derived from T cells, B-cell-depleted T cells, or PBMCs. Subjects who had been exposed to COVID-19, were actively infected with it, or had recovered from it provided the deeply sampled blood TCRbeta repertoires that made up the dataset. The repertoires were released in a freely available public database intended as a resource for research on the immune response to SARS-CoV-2. The samples were drawn from the first 160 participants of the ongoing ImmuneRACE study and from 950 to 1,500 subjects provided by 6 global collaborators. A de-identified subject ID, COVID-19 status, age in years and sex were almost always included in the sample metadata. Where HLA class I and class II types were available, the types were taken from metadata supplied by the sample provider, not from assay-based typing. Results and caveats for the whole study, not just this receptor: The amount of clinical and demographic metadata varied by source and participant and was provided uncurated.

The immunoSEQ Assay, a bias-controlled multiplex PCR, was used to amplify TCRbeta CDR3 regions from genomic DNA. The study's processing was this. The number of nucleated cells in each sample was estimated from the amplification of reference gene primers within the assay. To quantify the absolute abundance of each unique TCRbeta CDR3 rearrangement, sequence reads were collapsed and filtered. For each sample, productive Simpson clonality was calculated as the square root of Simpson's diversity index across productive rearrangements. This is the immuneACCESS table as TCRdb keeps it, with only in-frame sequences that have V and J called. A part of the clones is gone; compared with another copy, unresolved V genes explain less than half, and the rest is unexplained. V and J calls and clone size are those listed in that table; D and trimming were worked out from the DNA. For this sample there are 100,000 to 150,000 clones; approximately 88% appear just once. In total, the top ten clones hold about 9.4% of the sample.

Remarks on this clone: Its binding antigen is unknown. Within one base of it there is no much larger clone, and no base qualities were kept.

Including the terminal cysteine and phenylalanine, the CDR3 comprises 16 residues. The CDR3 DNA has 48 bases and is translated from base 1. Here V drops 5 bases and J drops 6 bases, and the junction holds 11 bases not matched to any gene. The germline V gene (reference sequence) supplies CDR1 LNHNV and CDR2 YYDKDF. Whole blood was collected in K2EDTA tubes by collaborating institutions according to the institutions' own protocols. For TCRbeta analysis, collaborator samples were shipped as frozen whole blood, as isolated PBMCs, or as DNA extracted from either sample type. Material for sequencing was peripheral blood. The rearranged segments are TRBV15 and TRBJ2-3, and TRBD2 aligns with 10 junction nucleotides. This TCR was sampled from a middle-aged man with acute or convalescent COVID-19. The sequenced DNA is TGTGCCACCAGCCCCACAAGCGGGGGGGTCAGGGATACGCAGTATTTT. This yields the protein CATSPTSGGVRDTQYF.